The next 5 T cell receptor beta chains were all read from a single sample in a study of neoadjuvant anti-PD-1 for oral cavity cancer. Method: immunoSEQ multiplex PCR; TCRdb's copy keeps in-frame clones and lacks some. This table holds 30,000 to 40,000 clones, roughly 89% found once. The sequencing here drew on PBMCs, taken before nivolumab (anti-PD-1) treatment. These receptors came from a person aged 40 to 85 with oral cavity squamous cell carcinoma.

The chain combines TRBV10-2 with TRBJ1-2, with D possibly TRBD1 on 5 matching bases. Germline CDR1 WSHSY, CDR2 SAAADI. With 2 bases removed from V and 0 bases from J, the gap between germline ends came to 7 bases. The CDR3 contains 14 residues. The CDR3 is CASSERQSNYGYTF. DNA for the CDR3: TGCGCCAGCAGTGAGAGACAGTCTAACTATGGCTACACCTTC.

The count of this clone is one. The chain couples TRBV6-5 to TRBJ1-2; D is undetermined. V was trimmed by 2 bases and J by 8 bases, leaving 12 bases between them. Germline values: CDR1 MNHEY, CDR2 SVGAGI. The CDR3 loop spans 13 amino acids. CDR3 region: CASSYRAGGGYTF. In DNA form, the CDR3 reads TGTGCCAGCAGTTACCGGGCAGGAGGCGGCTACACCTTC.

The chain combines TRBV5-5 with TRBJ2-3, with D possibly matching TRBD2 (6 bases). The CDR3 runs to 15 residues. Germline V gives CDR1 SGHKS, CDR2 YYEKEE (reference sequence). Trimming stripped 6 bases from V and 2 bases from J, with 16 bases between. CDR3 in DNA: TGTGCCAGCACCCCTATAGCGGAATTCACAGATACGCAGTATTTT. Protein sequence: CASTPIAEFTDTQYF.

This chain uses TRBV6-1 with TRBJ1-1; TRBD1 might be the D (5 bases). CDR1 is MNHNS, CDR2 SASEGT, per germline. Trimming shortened V by 7 bases and J by 3 bases, and 15 bases separated the two germline ends. The CDR3 has 14 residues. In DNA form, the CDR3 reads TGTGCCAGCAACCCGGTAGGGGAGTACACTGAAGCTTTCTTT. Translation gives CASNPVGEYTEAFF.

The gene calls are TRBV7-8 and TRBJ2-7, with unresolved D. CDR1 is SGHVS, CDR2 FQNEAQ, per germline. Trimming cost V 0 bases and J 2 bases, with 8 bases left between them. This CDR3 has 14 residues. This chain's CDR3 is CASSLANPAYEQYF. CDR3 DNA: TGTGCCAGCAGCTTAGCGAACCCAGCCTACGAGCAGTACTTC.